The next 25 T cell receptor beta chains were all read from a single sample in a study of blood T cell repertoires in COVID-19. Profiling relied on immunoSEQ multiplex PCR, and the TCRdb table lists in-frame clones only, not all of them. The data hold roughly 300,000 clones, with about 85% observed a single time. Sequenced sample: PBMCs or T cells enriched from blood (not recorded which). The receptors were gathered from a woman in her 50s who had recovered from COVID-19.

The rearrangement uses TRBV28 and TRBJ1-2; a possible D gene is TRBD1 (5 bases). Germline CDR1 is MDHEN and CDR2 is SYDVKM. The CDR3 runs 15 residues. The V and J ends lost 8 bases and 0 bases respectively, with 16 bases between them. The DNA for the CDR3 is TGTGCCAGCTGGCGGAGGGGAATAGCTAACTATGGCTACACCTTC. Translating gives CASWRRGIANYGYTF.

This rearrangement joins TRBV5-4 to TRBJ1-2; D gene ambiguous. The germline V gene encodes CDR1 SGHNT and CDR2 YYREEE (reference sequence). The CDR3 totals 14 residues. V was pared by 1 base and J by 14 bases, with 21 bases between. The CDR3 protein is CASSLPSVEHRFTF. The CDR3 nucleotides are TGTGCCAGCAGCTTGCCATCAGTCGAGCACAGATTTACCTTC.

This clone was picked up one time. J is TRBJ1-5 and V is TRBV4-1; D ambiguous. Germline V lookup: CDR1 MGHRA, CDR2 YSYEKL. The CDR3 is 15 amino acids. V was trimmed by 0 bases and J by 2 bases, leaving 8 bases between them. CDR3: CASSQDIQGNQPQHF. The DNA of the CDR3 is TGCGCCAGCAGCCAAGATATTCAGGGCAATCAGCCCCAGCATTTT.

To note about this clone: Within the sample, other DNA sequences also encode this same CDR3. The chain recombines TRBV9 with TRBJ2-5, with 7 bases aligning to TRBD1. The CDR3 is 14 amino acids. Germline assignment: CDR1 SGDLS and CDR2 YYNGEE. J gave up 4 bases and V 0 bases, and 3 bases lay outside the gene matches. Written as DNA, the CDR3 is TGTGCCAGCAGCGTAGAACAGGGGAGAGAGACCCAGTACTTC. Amino acid sequence: CASSVEQGRETQYF. Together with reference TRBV9 and TRBJ2-5, the CDR3 gives the full variable domain: DSGVTQTPKHLITATGQRVTLRCSPRSGDLSVYWYQQSLDQGLQFLIQYYNGEERAKGNILERFSAQQFPDLHSELNLSSLELGDSALYFCASSVEQGRETQYFGPGTRLLVL.

This clone appeared once. The chain couples TRBV6-2 or TRBV6-3 to TRBJ1-5; 7 bases fit TRBD1. CDR1 MNHEY and CDR2 SVGEGT come from the germline V gene. V lost 5 bases, J lost 3 bases, and 4 bases stayed unmatched. This CDR3 has 14 residues. The DNA of the CDR3 is TGTGCCAGCAGTAAGACAGGGAACAATCAGCCCCAGCATTTT. Translated: CASSKTGNNQPQHF.

The V and J genes are TRBV4-3 and TRBJ1-4, with a possible D match to TRBD1 (5 bases). Trimming pared 1 base from V and 10 bases from J, leaving 16 bases between. CDR1 is LGHNA, CDR2 YSLEER, per germline. The CDR3 covers 15 residues. CDR3 loop: CASSQGLGREGKLFF. DNA for the CDR3: TGCGCCAGCAGCCAAGGCCTGGGGCGGGAAGGAAAACTGTTTTTT.

The chain has TRBV4-2 and TRBJ2-2; D is ambiguous. Per germline, CDR1 LGHNA and CDR2 YNFKEQ. The V end lost 0 bases, the J end lost 6 bases, and 11 bases lay between the germline ends. The CDR3 spans 15 residues. The CDR3 spells CASSQENYRSGELFF. The CDR3 nucleotides read TGTGCCAGCAGCCAAGAGAACTACCGGTCCGGGGAGCTGTTTTTT.

The rearrangement uses TRBV30 and TRBJ2-5; 11 bases agree with TRBD2. There are 15 residues in the CDR3. Germline values: CDR1 GTSNPN, CDR2 SVGIG (reference sequence). The V and J ends lost 4 bases and 3 bases, in that order; junction bases with no gene match: 7. CDR3 sequence reads: CAWNLRLAGKETQYF. The CDR3 DNA sequence: TGTGCCTGGAACCTTCGACTAGCGGGGAAAGAGACCCAGTACTTC.

The chain uses TRBV9 and TRBJ1-2; tentative D call: TRBD1 (6 bases). The CDR3 runs to 14 residues. CDR1 and CDR2 from the germline V gene are SGDLS and YYNGEE. Trimming removed 0 bases at V and 8 bases at J, with 14 bases between. This chain's CDR3 is CASSVDSGARGYTF. CDR3 sequence (DNA): TGTGCCAGCAGCGTAGATTCAGGGGCGCGAGGCTACACCTTC.

The rearrangement joins TRBV5-4 to TRBJ2-3, with D maybe TRBD2 (6 bases). Trimming stripped 4 bases from V and 1 base from J, with 22 bases between. The CDR3 is 18 amino acids. Germline V CDR1 and CDR2: SGHNT, YYREEE (reference sequence). CDR3: CASSLPGLQMIGTDTQYF. The CDR3 nucleotides read TGTGCCAGCAGCCTCCCGGGACTTCAGATGATTGGCACAGATACGCAGTATTTT. Supplemented by reference TRBV5-4 and TRBJ2-3, the full variable domain reads ETGVTQSPTHLIKTRGQQVTLRCSSQSGHNTVSWYQQALGQGPQFIFQYYREEENGRGNFPPRFSGLQFPNYSSELNVNALELDDSALYLCASSLPGLQMIGTDTQYFGPGTRLTVL.

V is TRBV15 and J is TRBJ1-1; D uncertain. Germline loops: CDR1 LNHNV, CDR2 YYDKDF (reference sequence). The CDR3 has 17 amino acids. V was clipped by 0 bases and J by 0 bases, with 14 bases between them. The CDR3 DNA sequence: TGTGCCACCAGCAGAGATATTTATGTACAATTGAACACTGAAGCTTTCTTT. The encoded protein is CATSRDIYVQLNTEAFF.

This clone has just one count. The chain combines TRBV12-3 or TRBV12-4 with TRBJ1-6; no clear D gene. The CDR3 is 13 amino acids. V lost 6 bases and J lost 5, with 8 bases in between. The CDR3 sequence is CASREQNNSPLHF. In DNA form, the CDR3 reads TGTGCCAGCAGGGAACAGAATAATTCACCCCTCCACTTT.

V gene TRBV19 combines with J gene TRBJ1-5, with D possibly matching TRBD1 (6 bases). CDR1 and CDR2 from the germline V gene are LNHDA and SQIVND (reference sequence). Deletions cut 9 bases from V and 9 bases from J, with 15 bases between. The CDR3 loop spans 12 amino acids. The CDR3 DNA follows: TGTGCCAGCGGACAGCCTGTTGGGCCCCAGCATTTT. It specifies CASGQPVGPQHF.

Only a few counts were recorded for this clone. The V gene is TRBV5-4, the J gene TRBJ2-2; a possible D gene is TRBD1 (5 bases). CDR3 size: 14 residues. From germline, CDR1 is SGHNT and CDR2 YYREEE (reference sequence). Between the trimmed V and J ends, which lost 3 bases and 5 bases, there was a span of 11 bases. The CDR3 protein is CASSSMAGTGELFF. As DNA, the CDR3 is TGTGCCAGCAGCTCCATGGCAGGGACCGGGGAGCTGTTTTTT.

V is TRBV7-9 and J is TRBJ1-6; D call uncertain. Germline CDR1 SEHNR, CDR2 FQNEAQ (reference sequence). Trimming left V 2 bases short and J 16 bases short, with 12 bases between. This CDR3 comprises 12 residues. This chain's CDR3 is CASSLSGMQLHF. The CDR3 DNA reads TGTGCCAGCAGCTTATCCGGGATGCAACTCCACTTT.

This clone was recorded at least ten times. This sequence joins TRBV5-1 and TRBJ1-4; D perhaps matches TRBD1 (5 bases). V shed 4 bases and J shed 8 bases, with 18 bases lying between them. Germline V gene lookup returns CDR1 SGHRS and CDR2 YFSETQ. CDR3 length equals 15 residues. DNA for the CDR3: TGCGCCAGCAGCCAAGGACATTCGACATGGGAAAAACTGTTTTTT. Amino acids: CASSQGHSTWEKLFF.

The chain uses TRBV28 and TRBJ2-3; 16 bases line up with TRBD2. The CDR3 has 17 amino acids. V shed 8 bases and J 5 bases; nucleotides not matched to a gene: 10. CDR1 and CDR2 (germline): MDHEN, SYDVKM. The CDR3 DNA reads as TGTGCCAGCTCTTCCGGGACTAGCGGGGGGGAGGTAGATACGCAGTATTTT. Its translation is CASSSGTSGGEVDTQYF.

This clone was recorded a few times. Other nucleotide sequences in the sample specify the same CDR3. The CDR3 loop reads CASSVGRGIYGYTF. In nucleotides, the CDR3 is TGTGCCAGCAGCGTAGGTCGGGGGATCTATGGCTACACCTTC. This sequence joins TRBV9 and TRBJ1-2; the D gene is possibly TRBD1 (5 bases). This CDR3 spans 14 amino acids. CDR1 is SGDLS and CDR2 is YYNGEE in the germline V gene. The V end was cut by 0 bases, the J end by 4 bases, with 10 bases between.

This sequence joins TRBV3-1 (or the pseudogene TRBV3-2) and TRBJ1-1; D is perhaps TRBD1 (5 bases). The CDR3 consists of 18 residues. Germline lookup yields CDR1 LGHDT and CDR2 YNNKEL (reference sequence). V lost 2 bases to trimming and J lost 1 base, with 20 bases between them. The CDR3 DNA reads as TGTGCCAGCAGCCAAAGCCTTCCTAGTGGGGCGCCGAACACTGAAGCTTTCTTT. Amino acids: CASSQSLPSGAPNTEAFF.

J is TRBJ2-1 and V is TRBV18; a possible D gene is TRBD1 (5 bases). The germline CDR1 and CDR2 sequences are KGHSH and LQKENI. Deletions cut 5 bases from V and 9 bases from J, with 11 bases between. This CDR3 spans 12 amino acids. CDR3 in amino acids: CASSTQESEQFF. For the CDR3, the DNA is TGTGCCAGCTCAACACAGGAGAGTGAGCAGTTCTTC.

V gene TRBV7-8 combines with J gene TRBJ1-1, with D possibly matching TRBD1 (6 bases). The V gene lost 1 base and the J gene lost 5 bases, with 11 bases spanning the gap. The CDR3 contains 14 residues. The V gene's germline CDR1 is SGHVS and CDR2 FQNEAQ. CDR3 bases: TGTGCCAGCAGCTTAGAAAGGGGGTTGACTGAAGCTTTCTTT. Encoded protein: CASSLERGLTEAFF.

This clone showed up just once. The V call is TRBV3-1 (or the pseudogene TRBV3-2), the J call TRBJ2-1; D may be TRBD2 (6 bases). Germline lookup yields CDR1 LGHDT and CDR2 YNNKEL (reference sequence). The CDR3 runs 16 residues. The V end lost 0 bases, the J end lost 0 bases, and 9 bases lay between the germline ends. CDR3 residues: CASSQESGSSYNEQFF. Here the CDR3 DNA reads TGTGCCAGCAGCCAAGAGTCCGGGAGCTCCTACAATGAGCAGTTCTTC.

This clone showed up just a few times. The chain recombines TRBV10-3 with TRBJ1-4, with D perhaps matching TRBD1 (5 bases). This CDR3 region has 14 residues. Trimming removed 3 bases at V and 5 bases at J, with 10 bases between. Germline V gene data show CDR1 as ENHRY and CDR2 as SYGVKD. Here the CDR3 reads CAISDGQGNEKLFF. CDR3 nucleotides: TGTGCCATCAGTGACGGCCAGGGAAATGAAAAACTGTTTTTT.

The chain has TRBV9 and TRBJ2-1; 7 bases are a match to TRBD2. Germline lookup yields CDR1 SGDLS and CDR2 YYNGEE. V lost 4 bases and J lost 9; bases outside the gene matches: 10. CDR3 length: 14 amino acids. CDR3 region: CASSLRLAGGEQFF. DNA of the CDR3: TGTGCCAGCAGCCTCCGACTAGCCGGGGGTGAGCAGTTCTTC.

This clone appeared a few times. The CDR3 protein is CASTGTSGSGEQFF. CDR3 sequence (DNA): TGTGCCAGCACCGGGACTAGCGGGAGTGGTGAGCAGTTCTTC. The chain combines TRBV11-3 with TRBJ2-1, with 14 bases fitting TRBD2. Germline V CDR1 and CDR2: SGHNT, YENEEA. The CDR3 extends over 14 amino acids. V gave up 7 bases and J gave up 9 bases; unmatched junction bases: 5.